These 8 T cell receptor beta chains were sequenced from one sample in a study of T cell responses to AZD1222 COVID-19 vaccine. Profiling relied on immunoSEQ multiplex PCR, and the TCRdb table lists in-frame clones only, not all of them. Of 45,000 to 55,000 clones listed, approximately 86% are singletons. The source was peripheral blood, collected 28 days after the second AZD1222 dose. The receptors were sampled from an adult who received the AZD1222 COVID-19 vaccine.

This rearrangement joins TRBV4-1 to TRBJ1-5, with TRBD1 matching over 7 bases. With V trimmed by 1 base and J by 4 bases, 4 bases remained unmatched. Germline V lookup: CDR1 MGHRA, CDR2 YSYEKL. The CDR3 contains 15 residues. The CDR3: CASSQASGGNQPQHF. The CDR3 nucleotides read TGCGCCAGCAGCCAAGCCTCAGGGGGAAATCAGCCCCAGCATTTT.

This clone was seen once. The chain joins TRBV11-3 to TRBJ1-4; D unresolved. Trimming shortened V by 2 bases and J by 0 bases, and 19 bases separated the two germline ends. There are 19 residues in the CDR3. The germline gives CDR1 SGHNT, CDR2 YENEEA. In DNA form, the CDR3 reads TGTGCCAGCAGCTTATATGGTACCGGATTTTTTGCAACTAATGAAAAACTGTTTTTT. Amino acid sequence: CASSLYGTGFFATNEKLFF.

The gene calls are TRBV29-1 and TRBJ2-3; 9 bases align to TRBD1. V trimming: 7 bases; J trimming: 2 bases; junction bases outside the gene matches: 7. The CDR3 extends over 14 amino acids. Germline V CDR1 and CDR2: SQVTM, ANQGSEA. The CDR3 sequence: CSAPGQGTTDTQYF. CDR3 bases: TGCAGCGCCCCGGGACAGGGTACCACAGATACGCAGTATTTT.

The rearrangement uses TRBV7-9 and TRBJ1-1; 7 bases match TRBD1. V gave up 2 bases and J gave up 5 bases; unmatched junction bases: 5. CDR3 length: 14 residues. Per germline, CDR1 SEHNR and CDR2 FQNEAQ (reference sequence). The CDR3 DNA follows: TGTGCCAGCAGCTTAACGAGACAGGGAACTGAAGCTTTCTTT. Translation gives CASSLTRQGTEAFF.

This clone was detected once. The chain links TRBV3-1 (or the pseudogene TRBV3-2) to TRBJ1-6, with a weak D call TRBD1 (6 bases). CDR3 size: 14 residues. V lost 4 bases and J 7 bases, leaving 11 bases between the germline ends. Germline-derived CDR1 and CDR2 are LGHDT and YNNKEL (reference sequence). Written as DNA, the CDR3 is TGTGCCAGCAGCCGGGACAACGTAAATTCACCCCTCCACTTT. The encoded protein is CASSRDNVNSPLHF.

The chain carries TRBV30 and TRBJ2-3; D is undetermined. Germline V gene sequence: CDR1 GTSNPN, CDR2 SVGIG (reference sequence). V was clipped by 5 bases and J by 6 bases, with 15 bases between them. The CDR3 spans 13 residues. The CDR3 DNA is TGTGCCTGGGACGGGTCCCTTACCGATACGCAGTATTTT. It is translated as CAWDGSLTDTQYF.

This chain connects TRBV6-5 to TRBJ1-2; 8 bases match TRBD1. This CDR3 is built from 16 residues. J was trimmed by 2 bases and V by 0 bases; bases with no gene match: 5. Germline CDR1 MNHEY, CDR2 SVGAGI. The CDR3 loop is CASSYSLGQGNYGYTF. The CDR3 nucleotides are TGTGCCAGCAGTTACTCCCTCGGACAGGGCAACTATGGCTACACCTTC.

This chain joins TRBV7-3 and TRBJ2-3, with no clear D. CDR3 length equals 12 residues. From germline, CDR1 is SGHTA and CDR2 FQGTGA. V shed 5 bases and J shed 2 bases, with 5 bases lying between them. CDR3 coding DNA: TGTGCCAGCAGCGACAACACAGATACGCAGTATTTT. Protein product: CASSDNTDTQYF.